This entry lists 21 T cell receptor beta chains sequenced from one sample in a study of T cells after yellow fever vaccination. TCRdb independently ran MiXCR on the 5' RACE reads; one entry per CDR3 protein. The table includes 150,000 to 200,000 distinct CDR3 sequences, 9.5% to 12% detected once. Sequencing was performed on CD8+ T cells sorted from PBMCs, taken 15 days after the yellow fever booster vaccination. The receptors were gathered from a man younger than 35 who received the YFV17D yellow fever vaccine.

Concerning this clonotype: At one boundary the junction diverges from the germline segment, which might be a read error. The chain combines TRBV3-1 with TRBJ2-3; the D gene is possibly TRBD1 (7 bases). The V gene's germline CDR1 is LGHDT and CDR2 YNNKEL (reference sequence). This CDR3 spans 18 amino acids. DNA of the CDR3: TGTTCCAGCAGCCAGAGAAATTCAGGGGGGTTGAGCACAGATACGCAGTATTTT. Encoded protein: CSSSQRNSGGLSTDTQYF.

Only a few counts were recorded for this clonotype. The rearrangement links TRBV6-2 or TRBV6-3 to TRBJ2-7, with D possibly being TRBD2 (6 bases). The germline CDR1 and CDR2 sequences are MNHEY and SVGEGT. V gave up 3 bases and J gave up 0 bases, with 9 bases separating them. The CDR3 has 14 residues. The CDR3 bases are TGTGCCAGCAGTTATGCGGGGCCCTCCTACGAGCAGTACTTC. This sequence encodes CASSYAGPSYEQYF.

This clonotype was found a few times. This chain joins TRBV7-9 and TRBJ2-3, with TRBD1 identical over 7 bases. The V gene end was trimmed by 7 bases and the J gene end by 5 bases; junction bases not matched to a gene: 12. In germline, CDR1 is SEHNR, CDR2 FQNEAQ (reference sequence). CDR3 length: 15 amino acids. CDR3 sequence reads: CASIEPRQGQDTQYF. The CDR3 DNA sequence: TGTGCCAGCATTGAGCCGAGACAGGGTCAAGATACGCAGTATTTT. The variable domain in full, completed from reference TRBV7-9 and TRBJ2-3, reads DTGVSQNPRHKITKRGQNVTFRCDPISEHNRLYWYRQTLGQGPEFLTYFQNEAQLEKSRLLSDRFSAERPKGSFSTLEIQRTEQGDSAMYLCASIEPRQGQDTQYFGPGTRLTVL.

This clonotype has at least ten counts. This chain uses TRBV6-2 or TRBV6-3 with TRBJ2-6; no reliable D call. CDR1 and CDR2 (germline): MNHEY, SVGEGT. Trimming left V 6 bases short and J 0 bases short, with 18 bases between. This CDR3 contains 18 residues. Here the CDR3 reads CASRTDRVPSSGANVLTF. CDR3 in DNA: TGTGCCAGCAGAACGGATAGGGTACCGTCCTCTGGGGCCAACGTCCTGACTTTC.

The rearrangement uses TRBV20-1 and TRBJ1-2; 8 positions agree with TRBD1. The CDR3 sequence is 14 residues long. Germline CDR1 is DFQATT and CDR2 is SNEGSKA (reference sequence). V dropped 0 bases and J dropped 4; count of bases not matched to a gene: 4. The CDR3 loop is CSARDRQGFYGYTF. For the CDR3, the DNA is TGCAGTGCTAGAGATCGACAGGGGTTCTATGGCTACACCTTC.

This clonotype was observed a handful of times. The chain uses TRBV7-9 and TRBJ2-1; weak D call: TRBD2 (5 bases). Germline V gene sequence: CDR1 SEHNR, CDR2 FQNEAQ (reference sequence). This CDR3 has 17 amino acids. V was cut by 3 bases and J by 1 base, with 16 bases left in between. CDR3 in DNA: TGTGCCAGCAGCTTGGGTAGCTCAACGGGATCCTACAATGAGCAGTTCTTC. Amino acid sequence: CASSLGSSTGSYNEQFF.

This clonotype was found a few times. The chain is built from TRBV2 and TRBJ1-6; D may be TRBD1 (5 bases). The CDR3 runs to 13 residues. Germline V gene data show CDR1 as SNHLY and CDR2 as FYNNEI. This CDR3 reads CAGGDGYNSPLHF. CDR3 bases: TGTGCGGGGGGGGATGGATATAATTCACCCCTCCACTTT.

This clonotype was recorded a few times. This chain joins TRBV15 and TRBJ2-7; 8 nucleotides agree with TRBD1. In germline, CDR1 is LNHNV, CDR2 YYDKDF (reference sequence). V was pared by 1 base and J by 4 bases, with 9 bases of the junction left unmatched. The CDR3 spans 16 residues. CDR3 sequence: CATSRVRGRFRYEQYV. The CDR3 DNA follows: TGTGCCACCAGCAGAGTCAGGGGGCGATTCCGTTACGAGCAGTACGTC.

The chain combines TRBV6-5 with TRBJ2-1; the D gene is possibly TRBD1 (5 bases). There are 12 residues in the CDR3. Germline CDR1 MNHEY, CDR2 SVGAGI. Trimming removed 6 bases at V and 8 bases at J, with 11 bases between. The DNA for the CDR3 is TGTGCCAGCAGAGGACAAAACGATGAGCAGTTCTTC. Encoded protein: CASRGQNDEQFF.

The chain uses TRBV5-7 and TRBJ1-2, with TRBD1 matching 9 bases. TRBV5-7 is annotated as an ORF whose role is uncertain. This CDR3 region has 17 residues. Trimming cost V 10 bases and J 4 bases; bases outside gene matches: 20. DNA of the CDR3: TGTGCCTGGGCCGGTCGGGGACAGGGAATCCGCGGCTATGGCTACACCTTC. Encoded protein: CAWAGRGQGIRGYGYTF.

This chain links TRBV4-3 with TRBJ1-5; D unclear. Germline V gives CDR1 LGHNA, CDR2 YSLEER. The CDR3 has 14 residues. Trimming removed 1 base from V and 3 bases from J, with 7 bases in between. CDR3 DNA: TGCGCCAGCAGCCAAGCCCTGATCAATCAGCCCCAGCATTTT. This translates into CASSQALINQPQHF.

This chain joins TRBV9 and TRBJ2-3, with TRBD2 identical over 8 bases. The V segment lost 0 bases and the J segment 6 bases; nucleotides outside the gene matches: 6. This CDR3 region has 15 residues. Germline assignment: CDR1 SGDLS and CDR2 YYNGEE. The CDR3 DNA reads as TGTGCCAGCAGCGTAGAGGGACTAGAAGTGGATACGCAGTATTTT. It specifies CASSVEGLEVDTQYF.

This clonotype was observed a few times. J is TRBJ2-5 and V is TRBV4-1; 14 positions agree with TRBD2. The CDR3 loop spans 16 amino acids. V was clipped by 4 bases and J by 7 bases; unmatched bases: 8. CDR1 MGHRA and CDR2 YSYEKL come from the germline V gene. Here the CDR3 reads CASSPAGLAGGGTQYF. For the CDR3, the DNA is TGCGCCAGCAGCCCCGCCGGACTAGCGGGGGGAGGGACCCAGTACTTC.

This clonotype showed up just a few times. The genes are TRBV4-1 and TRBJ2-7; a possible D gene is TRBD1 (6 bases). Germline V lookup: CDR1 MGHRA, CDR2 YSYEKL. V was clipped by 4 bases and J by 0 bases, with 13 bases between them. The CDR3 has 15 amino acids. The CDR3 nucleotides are TGCGCCAGCAGCCCAACAGGGTCGGGCTCCTACGAGCAGTACTTC. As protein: CASSPTGSGSYEQYF.

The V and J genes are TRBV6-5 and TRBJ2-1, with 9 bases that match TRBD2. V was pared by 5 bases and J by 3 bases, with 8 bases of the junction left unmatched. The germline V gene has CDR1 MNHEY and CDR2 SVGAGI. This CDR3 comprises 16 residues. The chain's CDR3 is CASSDQSGGLYNEQFF. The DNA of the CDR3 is TGTGCCAGCAGTGACCAAAGCGGGGGGCTCTACAATGAGCAGTTCTTC.

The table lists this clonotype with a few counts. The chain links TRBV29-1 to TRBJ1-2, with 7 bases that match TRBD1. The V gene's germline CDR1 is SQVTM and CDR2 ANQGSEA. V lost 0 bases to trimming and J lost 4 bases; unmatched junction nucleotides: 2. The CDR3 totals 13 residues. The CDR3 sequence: CSVEDGTAYGYTF. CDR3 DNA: TGCAGCGTTGAAGATGGGACAGCCTATGGCTACACCTTC.

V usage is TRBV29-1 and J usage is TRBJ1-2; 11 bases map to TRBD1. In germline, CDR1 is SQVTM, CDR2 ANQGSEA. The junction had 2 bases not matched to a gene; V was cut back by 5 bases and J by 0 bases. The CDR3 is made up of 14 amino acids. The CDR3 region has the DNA TGCAGCGTTCGGACAGGGGGCGCTAACTATGGCTACACCTTC. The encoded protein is CSVRTGGANYGYTF.

CDR3 in amino acids: CASSSDRTFSGNTIYF. CDR3 nucleotides: TGTGCCAGCAGTTCGGACAGGACCTTCTCTGGAAACACCATATATTTT. The chain carries TRBV27 and TRBJ1-3; TRBD1 agrees at 7 bases. CDR1 and CDR2 (germline): MNHEY, SMNVEV (reference sequence). CDR3 length: 16 amino acids. With V trimmed by 4 bases and J by 0 bases, 6 bases remained unmatched.

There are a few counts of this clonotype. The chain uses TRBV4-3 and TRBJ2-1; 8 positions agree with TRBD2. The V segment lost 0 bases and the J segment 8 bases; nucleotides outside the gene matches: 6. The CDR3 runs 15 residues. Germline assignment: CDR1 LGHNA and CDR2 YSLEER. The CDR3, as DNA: TGCGCCAGCAGCCAAGATCGGGGACTAGTGGATGAGCAGTTCTTC. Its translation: CASSQDRGLVDEQFF.

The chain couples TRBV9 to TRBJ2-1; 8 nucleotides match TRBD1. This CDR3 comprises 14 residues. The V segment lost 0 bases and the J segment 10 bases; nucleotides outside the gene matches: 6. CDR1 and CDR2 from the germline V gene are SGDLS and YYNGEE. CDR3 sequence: CASSVVSGGWEQFF. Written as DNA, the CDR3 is TGTGCCAGCAGCGTAGTTTCAGGGGGCTGGGAGCAGTTCTTC.

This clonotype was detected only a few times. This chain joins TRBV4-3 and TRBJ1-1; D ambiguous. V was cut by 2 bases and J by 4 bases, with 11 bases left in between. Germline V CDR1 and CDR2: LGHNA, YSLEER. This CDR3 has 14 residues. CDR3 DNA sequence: TGCGCCAGCAGCCAACTTCGATTTGGCACTGAAGCTTTCTTT. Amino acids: CASSQLRFGTEAFF.